The 7 T cell receptor beta chains in this list originate from one sample, sequenced in a study of response to subunit inactivated influenza vaccine. TCRdb re-called the RT-PCR reads with MiXCR, one entry per CDR3 protein. The sample holds a few hundred thousand distinct CDR3 sequences, less than 15% seen once. The source was PBMCs from blood, collected 11 to 12 days after vaccination. Receptor source: a man in his fifties who received an inactivated influenza vaccine.

This clonotype was counted ten times or more. V usage is TRBV12-3 or TRBV12-4 and J usage is TRBJ2-1; 9 bases map to TRBD1. V lost 4 bases to trimming and J lost 6 bases; unmatched junction nucleotides: 13. The CDR3 has 17 amino acids. Here the CDR3 reads CASSYLLLGQGSNEQFF. CDR3 DNA: TGTGCCAGCAGTTACCTCCTTCTGGGACAGGGAAGCAATGAGCAGTTCTTC.

This clonotype was seen a few times. V gene TRBV4-2 combines with J gene TRBJ1-5; weak D call: TRBD1 (5 bases). Germline V gene data show CDR1 as LGHNA and CDR2 as YNFKEQ. The CDR3 totals 15 residues. V lost 4 bases to trimming and J lost 1 base, with 11 bases between them. In nucleotides, the CDR3 is TGTGCCAGCAGCCCACGGGACGCAAGCAATCAGCCCCAGCATTTT. Translation: CASSPRDASNQPQHF.

This sequence joins TRBV7-9 and TRBJ1-2; no firm D call. Between the trimmed V and J ends, which lost 5 bases and 3 bases, there was a span of 13 bases. The CDR3 is made up of 14 amino acids. Germline V gene lookup returns CDR1 SEHNR and CDR2 FQNEAQ (reference sequence). The CDR3 sequence is CASSDSSVYYGYTF. The CDR3 nucleotides are TGTGCCAGCAGCGATAGCTCGGTCTACTATGGCTACACCTTC.

The J gene is TRBJ2-3, the V gene TRBV27; 14 bases are a match to TRBD2. Germline CDR1 and CDR2: MNHEY and SMNVEV (reference sequence). The CDR3 runs 14 residues. V lost 7 bases, J lost 6 bases, and 3 bases stayed unmatched. CDR3 DNA sequence: TGTGCCAGCATGGGACTAGCGGGAGCCGATACGCAGTATTTT. It encodes CASMGLAGADTQYF.

This clonotype was observed a handful of times. V and J are TRBV12-3 or TRBV12-4 and TRBJ2-3; D call uncertain. The V and J ends lost 1 base and 4 bases respectively, with 9 bases between them. The CDR3 has 14 amino acids. The CDR3 is CASSLDGLADTQYF. The DNA for the CDR3 is TGTGCCAGCAGTTTAGACGGTCTGGCAGATACGCAGTATTTT.

In its sample, this clonotype was seen a few times. This chain joins TRBV7-2 and TRBJ1-1; 7 bases are shared with TRBD1. The CDR3 runs to 13 residues. From germline, CDR1 is SGHTA and CDR2 FQGNSA. J was trimmed by 4 bases and V by 6 bases; bases with no gene match: 5. CDR3 nucleotide sequence: TGTGCCAGCAGGCCCAGGGGGGGCACTGAAGCTTTCTTT. Translating it yields CASRPRGGTEAFF.

This clonotype was counted between two and nine times. The CDR3 reads CASSFSRLAASTDTQYF. For the CDR3, the DNA is TGTGCCAGCAGTTTTTCTCGGCTAGCGGCTAGCACAGATACGCAGTATTTT. The chain is built from TRBV27 and TRBJ2-3, with TRBD2 identical over 7 bases. V dropped 3 bases and J dropped 0; count of bases not matched to a gene: 9. Germline CDR1 is MNHEY and CDR2 is SMNVEV (reference sequence). This CDR3 has 17 amino acids.